The source of this T cell receptor beta chain is a study of blood T cells in healthy people across ages. In this sample, this clonotype turned up a few times. A minimum of 5 micrograms of total RNA was extracted per sample. Alongside a J-beta primer mix, a sample-barcoded 5' primer served in a second PCR lasting about 7 to 12 cycles. TCRdb recomputed calls from the 5' RACE reads with MiXCR, one row per CDR3 protein. Seen here are some 730,000 distinct CDR3 sequences, 22% observed once, and the top ten hold around 21%. V lost 4 bases, J lost 5 bases, and 11 bases lay in between. CDR1 and CDR2 from the germline V gene are SGHRS and YFSETQ. This CDR3 has 13 residues.

The sequenced sample was blood. The clonotype comes from a man aged 65 to 79 in good health. This chain connects TRBV5-1 to TRBJ2-3, with D uncertain. The CDR3 is CASSPEAGDTQYF. CDR3 nucleotide sequence: TGCGCCAGCAGCCCGGAAGCCGGAGATACGCAGTATTTT.